These 22 T cell receptor beta chains were sequenced from one sample in a study of blood T cells in healthy people across ages. The authors ran a second PCR of about 7 to 12 cycles using a sample-barcoded 5' primer and a J-beta primer mix. TCRdb analysed the 5' RACE reads with MiXCR anew, one entry per CDR3 protein. Here the sample spans 1,800,000 or so distinct CDR3 sequences, 30% to 40% being singletons. The sequencing sample was made of blood. The receptors were sampled from a human donor in good health.

This clonotype was detected only a few times. The chain has TRBV20-1 and TRBJ1-4, with no clear D. Per the germline V gene, CDR1 is DFQATT and CDR2 is SNEGSKA (reference sequence). V was shortened by 3 bases and J by 4 bases, with 12 bases between the two germline ends. The CDR3 totals 14 residues. CDR3: CSARAVQVNEKLFF. The CDR3 bases are TGCAGTGCTAGGGCGGTCCAAGTTAATGAAAAACTGTTTTTT.

The rearrangement links TRBV4-3 to TRBJ1-5; 7 bases match TRBD1. This CDR3 comprises 15 residues. The germline CDR1 and CDR2 sequences are LGHNA and YSLEER. The V and J ends lost 2 bases and 6 bases, in that order; junction bases with no gene match: 7. CDR3 protein: CASSQQTGLSQPQHF. CDR3 coding DNA: TGCGCCAGCAGCCAACAGACAGGGTTAAGTCAGCCCCAGCATTTT.

The rearrangement joins TRBV7-2 to TRBJ1-2; TRBD1 is a possible D gene (5 bases). V was clipped by 0 bases and J by 7 bases, with 12 bases between them. Per the germline V gene, CDR1 is SGHTA and CDR2 is FQGNSA. The CDR3 is made up of 14 amino acids. This CDR3 is CASSLARDGGGYTF. The CDR3 DNA sequence: TGTGCCAGCAGCTTAGCTCGGGACGGCGGTGGCTACACCTTC.

This clonotype was counted a few times. The chain is built from TRBV2 and TRBJ2-5; the D gene is possibly TRBD1 (6 bases). Germline V CDR1 and CDR2: SNHLY, FYNNEI. V was clipped by 10 bases and J by 4 bases, with 19 bases between them. This CDR3 has 14 amino acids. CDR3 region: CAITGLLIGETQYF. The CDR3 bases are TGTGCCATCACAGGGCTACTAATCGGAGAGACCCAGTACTTC.

The chain employs TRBV6-5 and TRBJ2-6, with D possibly called TRBD1 or TRBD2 (5 bases each). Per germline, CDR1 MNHEY and CDR2 SVGAGI. CDR3 length: 15 residues. Trimming removed 5 bases from V and 4 bases from J, with 12 bases in between. CDR3 protein: CASSPGSGGANVLTF. The CDR3 DNA follows: TGTGCCAGCAGTCCAGGGTCGGGGGGGGCCAACGTCCTGACTTTC.

The chain carries TRBV6-6 and TRBJ1-3; possible D gene TRBD1, 5 bases. The V and J ends lost 0 bases and 2 bases respectively, with 8 bases between them. Germline V lookup: CDR1 MNHNY, CDR2 SVGAGI (reference sequence). The length of the CDR3 is 15 residues. CDR3 region: CASSYSSGAGNTIYF. The CDR3 nucleotides read TGTGCCAGCAGTTACTCCTCGGGGGCTGGAAACACCATATATTTT.

The chain is built from TRBV27 and TRBJ2-7; either TRBD1 or TRBD2 may fit D (6 bases each). The CDR3 contains 16 residues. Germline values: CDR1 MNHEY, CDR2 SMNVEV (reference sequence). Deletions cut 3 bases from V and 4 bases from J, with 19 bases between. The CDR3: CASSFLRGQGSYEQYF. The CDR3 DNA reads as TGTGCCAGCAGTTTTCTCCGGGGGCAGGGCAGTTACGAGCAGTACTTC.

This rearrangement joins TRBV6-5 to TRBJ2-1, with unresolved D. Trimming removed 2 bases from V and 7 bases from J, with 12 bases in between. The CDR3 consists of 14 residues. CDR1 is MNHEY and CDR2 is SVGAGI in the germline V gene. In DNA form, the CDR3 reads TGTGCCAGCAGTTACGCAATTCAGTTAAATGAGCAGTTCTTC. Amino acid sequence: CASSYAIQLNEQFF.

The V and J genes are TRBV6-5 and TRBJ1-2; no firm D call. Germline CDR1 is MNHEY and CDR2 is SVGAGI. The V gene lost 0 bases and the J gene lost 4 bases, with 12 bases spanning the gap. CDR3 length equals 15 residues. The CDR3: CASSYSNARSYGYTF. The DNA of the CDR3 is TGTGCCAGCAGTTACTCTAATGCCAGGAGCTATGGCTACACCTTC.

A note on this clonotype: One end of the junction varies from germline; a read error may be responsible. V gene TRBV14 combines with J gene TRBJ1-2; D is uncertain. The CDR3 covers 13 residues. Germline loops: CDR1 SGHDN, CDR2 FVKESK. CDR3 sequence (DNA): TGTGCCAGCAGCCGAGGACGGACCTATGGCTGCACCTTC. Protein sequence: CASSRGRTYGCTF.

The table lists this clonotype with a few counts. The genes are TRBV7-9 and TRBJ1-2; D is undetermined. This CDR3 is 13 amino acids long. CDR1 is SEHNR, CDR2 FQNEAQ, per germline (reference sequence). Trimming shortened V by 2 bases and J by 7 bases, and 11 bases separated the two germline ends. CDR3 nucleotide sequence: TGTGCCAGCAGCTTAAGGGTGTACGGTGGCTACACCTTC. Its translation: CASSLRVYGGYTF. Based on the CDR3 plus reference TRBV7-9 and TRBJ1-2, the full variable domain is DTGVSQNPRHKITKRGQNVTFRCDPISEHNRLYWYRQTLGQGPEFLTYFQNEAQLEKSRLLSDRFSAERPKGSFSTLEIQRTEQGDSAMYLCASSLRVYGGYTFGSGTRLTVV.

CDR3 nucleotides: TGTGCCAGCAGCGTAGAGGGGGGATTATACAATGAGCAGTTCTTC. Encoded protein: CASSVEGGLYNEQFF. V and J are TRBV9 and TRBJ2-1; D is perhaps TRBD1 or TRBD2 (6 bases each). The CDR3 is made up of 15 amino acids. CDR1 SGDLS and CDR2 YYNGEE come from the germline V gene. V lost 0 bases and J lost 4, with 11 bases in between.

The V and J genes are TRBV7-9 and TRBJ2-3; the D gene could be TRBD1 or TRBD2 (6 bases each). The length of the CDR3 is 17 residues. CDR1 and CDR2 from the germline V gene are SEHNR and FQNEAQ (reference sequence). Trimming removed 5 bases at V and 3 bases at J, with 21 bases between. The CDR3 here is CASSPVGGNWATDTQYF. The CDR3 coding sequence is TGTGCCAGCAGCCCAGTCGGGGGCAACTGGGCAACAGATACGCAGTATTTT.

V gene TRBV4-3 combines with J gene TRBJ1-2; TRBD1 aligns across 7 bases. The CDR3 is 16 residues long. Germline V gene lookup returns CDR1 LGHNA and CDR2 YSLEER. With 4 bases clipped from V and 3 bases from J, the junction kept 11 bases outside the gene matches. The DNA of the CDR3 is TGCGCCAGCAGCCCGATGCCGGGACAGAGCTACTATGGCTACACCTTC. Translated, it gives CASSPMPGQSYYGYTF.

The chain recombines TRBV7-2 with TRBJ2-4, with a weak D call TRBD1 (6 bases). Per germline, CDR1 SGHTA and CDR2 FQGNSA. V lost 5 bases and J lost 2, with 13 bases in between. CDR3 size: 15 residues. The CDR3 loop is CASSPLTGSKNIQYF. The DNA of the CDR3 is TGTGCCAGCAGCCCACTTACAGGGTCCAAAAACATTCAGTACTTC.

This clonotype appeared many times. The chain joins TRBV5-5 to TRBJ2-5; no clear D. Trimming shortened V by 3 bases and J by 2 bases, and 5 bases separated the two germline ends. Germline V gene sequence: CDR1 SGHKS, CDR2 YYEKEE (reference sequence). CDR3 length: 12 residues. The DNA of the CDR3 is TGTGCCAGCAGCTATTTACAAGAGACCCAGTACTTC. Its protein is CASSYLQETQYF.

The chain joins TRBV12-3 or TRBV12-4 to TRBJ1-5, with unresolved D. Trimming took off 5 bases at V and 7 bases at J, with 15 bases between the two ends. CDR3 size: 14 residues. Here the CDR3 reads CASSGPTASQPQHF. CDR3 bases: TGTGCCAGCAGTGGACCGACGGCCAGCCAGCCCCAGCATTTT.

CDR3 region: CSVDQARVAYGYTF. CDR3 in DNA: TGCAGCGTCGACCAAGCCAGGGTAGCGTATGGCTACACCTTC. This chain connects TRBV29-1 to TRBJ1-2; maybe TRBD1 (5 bases). The germline gives CDR1 SQVTM, CDR2 ANQGSEA. Trimming stripped 6 bases from V and 5 bases from J, with 19 bases between. This CDR3 spans 14 amino acids.

This clonotype was found a few times. This chain connects TRBV28 to TRBJ1-6; D not certain. Germline V gene lookup returns CDR1 MDHEN and CDR2 SYDVKM. V was trimmed by 2 bases and J by 8 bases, leaving 16 bases between them. There are 16 residues in the CDR3. The CDR3 nucleotides are TGTGCCAGCAGTTTAGATGGACGGCACTTTTATTCACCCCTCCACTTT. This codes for CASSLDGRHFYSPLHF.

The genes are TRBV7-8 and TRBJ2-5, with 7 bases matching TRBD2. Germline loops: CDR1 SGHVS, CDR2 FQNEAQ. The CDR3 covers 15 residues. The V gene end was trimmed by 0 bases and the J gene end by 4 bases; junction bases not matched to a gene: 5. CDR3 DNA sequence: TGTGCCAGCAGCTTAGCGCGTCCTAGCGGAGAGACCCAGTACTTC. Its protein is CASSLARPSGETQYF.

This clonotype was seen ten or more times. The gene calls are TRBV15 and TRBJ1-5, with TRBD1 matching over 7 bases. The CDR3 runs 12 residues. The trim removed 11 bases at V and 6 bases at J, leaving 7 bases unmatched. Germline V gives CDR1 LNHNV, CDR2 YYDKDF (reference sequence). DNA for the CDR3: TGTGCCGCCGGGACAGCGGGTCAGCCCCAGCATTTT. It specifies CAAGTAGQPQHF.

About this clonotype: One end of the junction varies from germline; a read error may be responsible. J is TRBJ2-3 and V is TRBV6-5, with a weak D call TRBD2 (6 bases). CDR1 MNHEY and CDR2 SVGAGI come from the germline V gene. The CDR3 is 14 residues long. The CDR3 bases are TGTGCCATCAGGCGCGGGGTAGGCACAGATACGCGGTATTTT. Protein product: CAIRRGVGTDTRYF.